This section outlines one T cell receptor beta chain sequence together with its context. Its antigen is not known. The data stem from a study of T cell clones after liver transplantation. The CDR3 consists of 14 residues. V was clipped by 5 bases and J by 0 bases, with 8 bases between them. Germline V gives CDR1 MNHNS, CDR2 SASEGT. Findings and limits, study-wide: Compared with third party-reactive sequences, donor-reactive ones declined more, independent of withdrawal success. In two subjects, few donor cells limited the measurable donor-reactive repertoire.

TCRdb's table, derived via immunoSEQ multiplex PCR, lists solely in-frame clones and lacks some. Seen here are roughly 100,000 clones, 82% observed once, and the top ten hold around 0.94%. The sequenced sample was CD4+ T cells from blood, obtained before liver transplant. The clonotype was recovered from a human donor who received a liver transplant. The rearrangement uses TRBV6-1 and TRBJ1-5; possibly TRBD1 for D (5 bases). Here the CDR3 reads CASSRGSSNQPQHF. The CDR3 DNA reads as TGTGCCAGCAGTCGGGGCAGTAGCAATCAGCCCCAGCATTTT.